This T cell receptor (beta chain) derives from a study of T cells in localized non-small cell lung cancer (dated by TCRdb to between 2020 and 2021). With regard to the full study: Comparing tumors with uninvolved tumor-adjacent lungs, the study looked at the T cell repertoires of 200 to 250 patients with early-stage NSCLC. A mean age of roughly 64 years was recorded for the NSCLC patients, of whom 129 were male and more than 95 were female. All 240 or so NSCLC patients in the cohort were treatment-naive and had localized lung tumors that were resected.

A remark on this clone: Its antigen is currently not known. No much larger clonotype is one base removed from it; base qualities were not supplied.

The immunoSEQ Assay was used to sequence TCR beta CDR3 regions from DNA. As for how the authors treated the data: T cell density was computed as TCR beta template counts normalized to usable DNA estimated by amplifying housekeeping genes. Richness was estimated with the preseqR package, extrapolating to 400,000 templates for PBMC samples and 120,000 templates for tissue samples. Clonality was defined as one minus Pielou's evenness. Differential abundance testing on productive amino-acid clonotypes, with a minimum total count of 5 and an alpha of 0.1, was used to identify tissue-enriched TCRs. The Jaccard Index and the Morisita Overlap Index were used to measure how much the repertoires overlapped between compartments. GLIPH grouped TCR beta CDR3s together with public tetramer-defined viral CDR3s, and a viral motif had to include at least three viral sequences and also show V-gene enrichment. TCRdb retrieved this table from immuneACCESS and kept in-frame rearrangements only. Not all clones are present; in checked studies, unresolved V genes account for under half, and no reason is known for the remainder. The V and J calls and clone size were taken over from that table, and D and trimming were inferred from the DNA. For this sample there are under 40,000 clones; about nine tenths appear just once. The ten largest clones add up to around 4% of the sample.

The CDR3, cysteine through phenylalanine, is 14 amino acids long. Just the 42-base CDR3 DNA is kept, in frame starting at base 1. V gives up 5 bases and J gives up 2 bases, and the segment between their germline ends measures 12 bases. The germline V gene supplies CDR1 SGHVS and CDR2 FQNEAQ. At diagnosis, tumor, uninvolved tumor-adjacent lung and peripheral blood were collected and then preserved as a mix of FFPE and fresh-frozen material. For TCR repertoire profiling, blood samples were analyzed in the form of peripheral blood mononuclear cells. What the work shows at the level of the full study, not this receptor alone: Of the top 100 tumor clones, a median of roughly 56 were detected in paired uninvolved adjacent lung; around 27 were also among that lung's top 100. The highest T cell clonality was observed in uninvolved tumor-adjacent lung, where clonality exceeded that of tumor, suggesting that antigenic responses were more focused in uninvolved tumor-adjacent lung. Since the design was exploratory, TCR variables were selected using unadjusted p-values with no false-discovery rate correction. Higher blood T cell density associated with longer overall survival, while higher adjacent-lung clonality associated with shorter survival. Because multi-region tumor sequencing was not done, intratumor heterogeneity could not be ruled out.

The source is a woman aged 35-70 years with stage I lung adenocarcinoma. The V and J segments used are TRBV7-8 and TRBJ1-2; the D gene identity is not certain. This sample comprised peripheral blood, obtained before any cancer treatment. The nucleotide sequence reads as follows: TGTGCCAGCAGCGCCGGGAGAACAAACTATGGCTACACCTTC. Its protein product is CASSAGRTNYGYTF.